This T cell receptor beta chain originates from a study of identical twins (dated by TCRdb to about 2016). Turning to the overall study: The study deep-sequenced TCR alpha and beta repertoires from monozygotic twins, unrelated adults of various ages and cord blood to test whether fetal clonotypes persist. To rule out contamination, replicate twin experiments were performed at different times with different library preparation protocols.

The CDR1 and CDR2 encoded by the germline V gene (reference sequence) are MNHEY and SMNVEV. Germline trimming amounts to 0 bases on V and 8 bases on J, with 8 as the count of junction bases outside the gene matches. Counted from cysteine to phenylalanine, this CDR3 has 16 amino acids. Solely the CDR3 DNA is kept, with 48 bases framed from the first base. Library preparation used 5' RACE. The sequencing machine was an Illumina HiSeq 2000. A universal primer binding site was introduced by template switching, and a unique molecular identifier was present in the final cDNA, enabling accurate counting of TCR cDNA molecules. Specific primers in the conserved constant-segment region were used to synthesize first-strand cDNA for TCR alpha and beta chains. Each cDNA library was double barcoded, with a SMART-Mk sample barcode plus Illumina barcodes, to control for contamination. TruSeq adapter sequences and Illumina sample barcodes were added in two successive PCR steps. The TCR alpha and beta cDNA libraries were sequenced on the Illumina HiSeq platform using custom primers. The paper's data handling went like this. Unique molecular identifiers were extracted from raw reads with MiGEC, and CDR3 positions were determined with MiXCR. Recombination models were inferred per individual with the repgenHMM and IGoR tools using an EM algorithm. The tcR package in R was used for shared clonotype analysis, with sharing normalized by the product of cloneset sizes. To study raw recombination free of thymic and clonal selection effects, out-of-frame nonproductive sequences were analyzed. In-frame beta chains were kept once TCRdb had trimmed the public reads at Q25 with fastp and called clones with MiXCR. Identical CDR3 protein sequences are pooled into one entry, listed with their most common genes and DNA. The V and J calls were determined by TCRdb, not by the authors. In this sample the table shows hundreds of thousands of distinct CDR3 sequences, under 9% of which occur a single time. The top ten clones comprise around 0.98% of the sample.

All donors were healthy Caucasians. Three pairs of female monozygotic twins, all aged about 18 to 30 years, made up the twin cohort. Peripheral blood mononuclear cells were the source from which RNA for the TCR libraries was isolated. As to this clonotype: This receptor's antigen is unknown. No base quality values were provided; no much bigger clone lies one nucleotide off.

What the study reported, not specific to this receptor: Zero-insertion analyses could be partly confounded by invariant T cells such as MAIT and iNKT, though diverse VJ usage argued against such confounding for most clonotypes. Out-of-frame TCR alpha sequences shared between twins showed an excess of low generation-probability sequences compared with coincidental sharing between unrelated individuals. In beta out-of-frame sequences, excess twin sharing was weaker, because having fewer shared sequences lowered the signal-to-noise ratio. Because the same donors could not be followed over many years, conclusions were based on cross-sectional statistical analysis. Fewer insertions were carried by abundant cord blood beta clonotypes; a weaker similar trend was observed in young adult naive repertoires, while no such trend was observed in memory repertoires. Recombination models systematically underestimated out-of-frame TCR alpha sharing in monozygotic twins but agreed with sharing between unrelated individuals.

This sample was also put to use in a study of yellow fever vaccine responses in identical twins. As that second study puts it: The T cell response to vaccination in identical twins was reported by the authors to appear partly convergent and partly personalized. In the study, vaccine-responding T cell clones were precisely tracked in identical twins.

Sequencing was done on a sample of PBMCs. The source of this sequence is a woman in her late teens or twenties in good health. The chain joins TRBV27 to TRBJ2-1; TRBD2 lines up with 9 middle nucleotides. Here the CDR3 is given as CASSLSGLALSHEQFF. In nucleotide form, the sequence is TGTGCCAGCAGTTTATCGGGACTAGCATTAAGCCATGAGCAGTTCTTC.